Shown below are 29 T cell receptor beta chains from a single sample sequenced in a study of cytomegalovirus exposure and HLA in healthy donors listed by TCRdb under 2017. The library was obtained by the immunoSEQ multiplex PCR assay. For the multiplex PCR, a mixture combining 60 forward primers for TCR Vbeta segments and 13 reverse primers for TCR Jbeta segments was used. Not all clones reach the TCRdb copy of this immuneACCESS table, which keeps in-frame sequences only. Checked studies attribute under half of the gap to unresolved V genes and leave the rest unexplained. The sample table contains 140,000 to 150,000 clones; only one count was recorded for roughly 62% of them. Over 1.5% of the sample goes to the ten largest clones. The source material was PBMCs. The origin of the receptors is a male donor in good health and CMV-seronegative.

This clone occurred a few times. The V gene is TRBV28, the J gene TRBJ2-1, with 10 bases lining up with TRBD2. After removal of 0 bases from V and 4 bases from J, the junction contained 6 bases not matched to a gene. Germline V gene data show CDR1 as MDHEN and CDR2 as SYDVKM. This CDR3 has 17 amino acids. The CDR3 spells CASSLWEAGGLYNEQFF. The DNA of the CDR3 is TGTGCCAGCAGTTTATGGGAAGCGGGGGGGCTTTACAATGAGCAGTTCTTC.

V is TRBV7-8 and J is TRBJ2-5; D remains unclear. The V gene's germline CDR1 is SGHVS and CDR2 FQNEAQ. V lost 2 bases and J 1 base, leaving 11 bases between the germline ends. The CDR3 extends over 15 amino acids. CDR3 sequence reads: CASSLTPDTQETQYF. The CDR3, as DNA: TGTGCCAGCAGCTTAACGCCTGACACCCAAGAGACCCAGTACTTC.

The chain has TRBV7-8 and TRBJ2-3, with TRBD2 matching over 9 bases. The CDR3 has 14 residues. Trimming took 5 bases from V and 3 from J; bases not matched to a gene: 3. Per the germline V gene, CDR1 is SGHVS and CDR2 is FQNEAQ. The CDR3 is CASSLGLATDTQYF. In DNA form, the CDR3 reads TGTGCCAGCAGCCTCGGACTAGCGACAGATACGCAGTATTTT.

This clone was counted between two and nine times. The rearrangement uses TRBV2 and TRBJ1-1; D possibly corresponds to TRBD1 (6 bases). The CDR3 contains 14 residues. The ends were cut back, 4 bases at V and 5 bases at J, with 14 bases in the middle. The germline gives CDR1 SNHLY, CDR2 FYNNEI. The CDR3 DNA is TGTGCCAGCAGTGGACAGGCGGCTCGGACTGAAGCTTTCTTT. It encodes CASSGQAARTEAFF.

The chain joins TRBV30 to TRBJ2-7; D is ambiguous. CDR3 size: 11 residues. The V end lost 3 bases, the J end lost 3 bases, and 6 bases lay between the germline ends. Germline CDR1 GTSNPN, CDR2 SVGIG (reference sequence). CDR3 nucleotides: TGTGCCTGGAGCCGTAACTACGAGCAGTACTTC. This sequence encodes CAWSRNYEQYF.

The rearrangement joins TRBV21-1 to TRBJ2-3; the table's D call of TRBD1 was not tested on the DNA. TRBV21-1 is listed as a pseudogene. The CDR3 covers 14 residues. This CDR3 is CASSSGQGTDTQYF. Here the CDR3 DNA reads TGTGCCAGCAGCAGCGGACAGGGCACAGATACGCAGTATTTT.

CDR3 DNA sequence: TGTGCCAGCTCACCAGCAGGCCAAGAGACCCAGTACTTC. This translates into CASSPAGQETQYF. The chain links TRBV18 to TRBJ2-5; D is ambiguous. V gave up 2 bases and J gave up 1 base, with 5 bases separating them. This CDR3 contains 13 residues. CDR1 and CDR2 from the germline V gene are KGHSH and LQKENI.

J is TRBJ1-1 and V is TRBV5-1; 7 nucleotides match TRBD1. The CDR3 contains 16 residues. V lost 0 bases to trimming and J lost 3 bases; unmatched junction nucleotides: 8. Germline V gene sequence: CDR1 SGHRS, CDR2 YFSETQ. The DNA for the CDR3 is TGCGCCAGCAGCTTGGCGTCCTCAGGGGGTTACACTGAAGCTTTCTTT. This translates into CASSLASSGGYTEAFF.

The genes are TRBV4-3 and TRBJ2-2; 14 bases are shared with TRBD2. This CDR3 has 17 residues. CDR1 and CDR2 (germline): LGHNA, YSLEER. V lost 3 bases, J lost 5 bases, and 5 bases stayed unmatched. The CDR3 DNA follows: TGCGCCAGCAGCCACCGACTAGCGGGGGGGCAAACCGGGGAGCTGTTTTTT. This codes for CASSHRLAGGQTGELFF.

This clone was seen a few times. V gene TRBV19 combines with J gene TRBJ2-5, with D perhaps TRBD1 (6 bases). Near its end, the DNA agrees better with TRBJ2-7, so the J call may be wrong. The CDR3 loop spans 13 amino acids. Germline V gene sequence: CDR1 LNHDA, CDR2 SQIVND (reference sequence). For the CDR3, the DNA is TGTGCCAGTAGCCAGATTACAGGGAACGAGCAGTACTTC. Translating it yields CASSQITGNEQYF.

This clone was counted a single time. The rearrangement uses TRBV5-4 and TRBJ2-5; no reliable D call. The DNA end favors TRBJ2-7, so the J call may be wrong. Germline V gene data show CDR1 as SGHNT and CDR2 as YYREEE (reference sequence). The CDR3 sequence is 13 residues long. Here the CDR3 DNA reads TGTGCCAGCAGCTTAAATTCCCACTACGAGCAGTACTTC. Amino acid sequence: CASSLNSHYEQYF.

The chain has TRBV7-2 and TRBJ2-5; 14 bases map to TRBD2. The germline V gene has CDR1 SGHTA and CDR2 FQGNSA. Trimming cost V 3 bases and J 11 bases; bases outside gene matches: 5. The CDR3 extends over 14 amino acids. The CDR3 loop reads CASSFRLAGGKQYF. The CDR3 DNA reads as TGTGCCAGCAGCTTTCGACTAGCGGGGGGGAAACAGTACTTC.

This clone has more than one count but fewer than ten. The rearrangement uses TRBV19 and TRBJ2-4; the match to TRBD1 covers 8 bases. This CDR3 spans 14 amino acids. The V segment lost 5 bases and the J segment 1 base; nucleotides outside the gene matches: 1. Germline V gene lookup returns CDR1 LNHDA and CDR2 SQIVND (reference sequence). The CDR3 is CASSHRGAKNIQYF. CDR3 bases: TGTGCCAGTAGTCACAGGGGGGCCAAAAACATTCAGTACTTC. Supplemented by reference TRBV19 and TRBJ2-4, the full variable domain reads DGGITQSPKYLFRKEGQNVTLSCEQNLNHDAMYWYRQDPGQGLRLIYYSQIVNDFQKGDIAEGYSVSREKKESFPLTVTSAQKNPTAFYLCASSHRGAKNIQYFGAGTRLSVL.

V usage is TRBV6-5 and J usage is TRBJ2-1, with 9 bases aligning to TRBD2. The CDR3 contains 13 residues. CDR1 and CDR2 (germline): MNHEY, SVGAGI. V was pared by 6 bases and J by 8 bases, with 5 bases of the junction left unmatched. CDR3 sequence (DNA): TGTGCCAGCAGCACAGGGACTAGCTATGAGCAGTTCTTC. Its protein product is CASSTGTSYEQFF.

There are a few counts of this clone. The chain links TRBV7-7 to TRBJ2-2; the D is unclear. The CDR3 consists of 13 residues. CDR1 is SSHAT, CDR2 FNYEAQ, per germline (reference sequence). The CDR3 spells CASRFSNTGELFF. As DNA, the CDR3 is TGTGCTAGTCGATTCTCGAACACCGGGGAGCTGTTTTTT.

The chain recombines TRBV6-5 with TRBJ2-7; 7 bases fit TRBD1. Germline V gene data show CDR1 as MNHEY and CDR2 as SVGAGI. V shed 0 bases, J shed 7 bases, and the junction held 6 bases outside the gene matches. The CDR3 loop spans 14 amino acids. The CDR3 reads CASSYSRGRGEQYF. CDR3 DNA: TGTGCCAGCAGTTACTCGAGGGGGCGAGGGGAGCAGTACTTC.

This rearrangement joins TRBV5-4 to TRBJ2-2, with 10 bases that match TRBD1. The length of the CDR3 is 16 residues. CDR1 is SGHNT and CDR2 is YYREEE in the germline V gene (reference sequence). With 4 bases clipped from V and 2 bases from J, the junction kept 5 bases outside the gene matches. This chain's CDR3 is CASSRRDRGNTGELFF. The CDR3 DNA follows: TGTGCCAGCAGCCGTAGGGACAGGGGTAACACCGGGGAGCTGTTTTTT.

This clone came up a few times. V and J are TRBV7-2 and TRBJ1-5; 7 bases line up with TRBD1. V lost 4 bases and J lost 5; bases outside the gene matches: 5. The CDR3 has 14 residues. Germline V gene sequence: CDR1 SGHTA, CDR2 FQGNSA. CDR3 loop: CASSSTGAYQPQHF. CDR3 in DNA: TGTGCCAGCAGCTCAACAGGGGCGTATCAGCCCCAGCATTTT.

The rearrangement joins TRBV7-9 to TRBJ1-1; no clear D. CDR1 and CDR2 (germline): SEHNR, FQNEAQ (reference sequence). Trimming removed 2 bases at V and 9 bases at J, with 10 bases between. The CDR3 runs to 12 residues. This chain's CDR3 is CASSLLAEKAFF. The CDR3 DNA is TGTGCCAGCAGCTTATTGGCGGAGAAAGCTTTCTTT.

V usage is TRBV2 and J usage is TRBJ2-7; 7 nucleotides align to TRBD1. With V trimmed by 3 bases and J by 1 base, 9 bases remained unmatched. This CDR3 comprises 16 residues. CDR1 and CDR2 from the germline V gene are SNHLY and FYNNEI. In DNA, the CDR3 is TGTGCCAGCAGTGAGGGGACAGTGAGAGAGTCCTACGAGCAGTACTTC. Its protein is CASSEGTVRESYEQYF.

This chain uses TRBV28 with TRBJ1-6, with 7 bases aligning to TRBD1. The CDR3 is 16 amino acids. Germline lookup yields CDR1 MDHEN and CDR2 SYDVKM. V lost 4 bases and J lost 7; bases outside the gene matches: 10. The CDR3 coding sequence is TGTGCCAGCAGTTCCCCGGGACAGAAGAAAAATTCACCCCTCCACTTT. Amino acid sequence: CASSSPGQKKNSPLHF.

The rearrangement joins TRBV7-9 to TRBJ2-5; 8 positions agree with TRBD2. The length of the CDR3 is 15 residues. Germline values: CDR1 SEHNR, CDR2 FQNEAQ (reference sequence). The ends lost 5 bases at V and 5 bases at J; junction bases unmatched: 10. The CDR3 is CASSPGLAYLETQYF. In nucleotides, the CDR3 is TGTGCCAGCAGCCCCGGACTAGCTTACCTGGAGACCCAGTACTTC.

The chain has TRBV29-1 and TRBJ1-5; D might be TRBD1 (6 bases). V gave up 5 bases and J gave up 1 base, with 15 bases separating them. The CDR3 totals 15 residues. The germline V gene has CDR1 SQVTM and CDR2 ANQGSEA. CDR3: CSVLVGGGSNQPQHF. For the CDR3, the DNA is TGCAGCGTTTTGGTAGGGGGGGGGAGCAATCAGCCCCAGCATTTT.

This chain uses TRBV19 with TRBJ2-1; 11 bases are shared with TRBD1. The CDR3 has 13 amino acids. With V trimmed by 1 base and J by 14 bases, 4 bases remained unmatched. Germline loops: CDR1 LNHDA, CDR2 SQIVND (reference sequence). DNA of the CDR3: TGTGCCAGTAGTATAGCAGGGGGACAGGGGGAGTTCTTC. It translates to CASSIAGGQGEFF.

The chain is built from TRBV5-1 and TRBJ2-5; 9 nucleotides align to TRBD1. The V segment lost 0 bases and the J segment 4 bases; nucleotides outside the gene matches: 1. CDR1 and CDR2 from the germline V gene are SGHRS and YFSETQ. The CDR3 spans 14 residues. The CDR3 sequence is CASSLGTGVETQYF. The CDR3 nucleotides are TGCGCCAGCAGCTTGGGGACAGGGGTAGAGACCCAGTACTTC.

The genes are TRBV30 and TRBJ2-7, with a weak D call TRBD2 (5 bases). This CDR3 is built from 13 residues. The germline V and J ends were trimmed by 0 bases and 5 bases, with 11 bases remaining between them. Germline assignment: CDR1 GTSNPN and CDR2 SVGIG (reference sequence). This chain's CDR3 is CAWSVLGVDEQYF. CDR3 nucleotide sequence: TGTGCCTGGAGTGTGTTGGGAGTCGACGAGCAGTACTTC.

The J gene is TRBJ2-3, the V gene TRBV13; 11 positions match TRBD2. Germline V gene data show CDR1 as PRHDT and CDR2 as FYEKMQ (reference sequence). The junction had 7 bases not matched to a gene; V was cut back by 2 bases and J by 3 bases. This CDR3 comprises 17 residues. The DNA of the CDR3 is TGTGCCAGCAGCTTACCCCTGGGACTAGCGGCGACAGATACGCAGTATTTT. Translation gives CASSLPLGLAATDTQYF. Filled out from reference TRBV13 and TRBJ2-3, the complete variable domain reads AAGVIQSPRHLIKEKRETATLKCYPIPRHDTVYWYQQGPGQDPQFLISFYEKMQSDKGSIPDRFSAQQFSDYHSELNMSSLELGDSALYFCASSLPLGLAATDTQYFGPGTRLTVL.

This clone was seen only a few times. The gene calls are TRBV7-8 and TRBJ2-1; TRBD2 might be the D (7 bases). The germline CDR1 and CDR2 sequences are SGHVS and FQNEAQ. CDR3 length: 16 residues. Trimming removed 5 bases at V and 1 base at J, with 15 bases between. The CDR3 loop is CASSPPGGGSYNEQFF. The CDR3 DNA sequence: TGTGCCAGCAGCCCACCGGGGGGCGGATCCTACAATGAGCAGTTCTTC.

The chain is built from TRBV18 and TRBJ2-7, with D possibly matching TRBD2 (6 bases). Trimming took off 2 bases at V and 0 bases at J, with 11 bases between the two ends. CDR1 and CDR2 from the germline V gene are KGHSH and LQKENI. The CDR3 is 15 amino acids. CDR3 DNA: TGTGCCAGCTCACCAACGGGGGATCTCTCCTACGAGCAGTACTTC. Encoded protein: CASSPTGDLSYEQYF.